This T cell receptor (beta chain) was sequenced in a study of CD8+ T cells in alopecia areata. The study, taken as a whole, reports: Possibly because of HLA-related factors, TCR sharing was less clear across patients than in mice.

V lost 6 bases and J 6 bases, leaving 27 bases between the germline ends. Germline lookup yields CDR1 SGDLS and CDR2 YYNGEE. This CDR3 contains 17 residues. Once RNA had been extracted, it was reverse transcribed into cDNA to act as the sequencing template. Here immunoSEQ multiplex PCR was the method, and the copy in TCRdb shows in-frame clones only, minus some. The sample has 180,000 or so clones, about 67% seen once. Of note for this clone: The antigen remains unidentified.

The source is a human donor with alopecia areata. This chain uses TRBV9 with TRBJ1-2; the D is unclear. The sample in question was CD8+ T cells sorted from blood, obtained at week 0. This CDR3 reads CASTGGFHGSVSNGYTF. The CDR3 DNA follows: TGTGCCAGCACGGGAGGATTTCATGGATCGGTGTCTAATGGCTACACCTTC.